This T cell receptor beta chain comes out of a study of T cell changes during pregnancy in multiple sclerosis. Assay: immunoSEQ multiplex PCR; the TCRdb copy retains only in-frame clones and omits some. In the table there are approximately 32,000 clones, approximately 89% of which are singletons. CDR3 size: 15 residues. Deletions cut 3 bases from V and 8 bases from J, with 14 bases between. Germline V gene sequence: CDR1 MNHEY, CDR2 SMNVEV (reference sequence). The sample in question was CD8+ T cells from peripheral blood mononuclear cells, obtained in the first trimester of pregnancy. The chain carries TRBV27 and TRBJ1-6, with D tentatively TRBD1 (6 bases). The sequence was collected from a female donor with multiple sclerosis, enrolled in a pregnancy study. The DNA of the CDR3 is TGTGCCAGCAGTTTGGCAGGGGCTGCGTATTCACCCCTCCACTTT. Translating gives CASSLAGAAYSPLHF.